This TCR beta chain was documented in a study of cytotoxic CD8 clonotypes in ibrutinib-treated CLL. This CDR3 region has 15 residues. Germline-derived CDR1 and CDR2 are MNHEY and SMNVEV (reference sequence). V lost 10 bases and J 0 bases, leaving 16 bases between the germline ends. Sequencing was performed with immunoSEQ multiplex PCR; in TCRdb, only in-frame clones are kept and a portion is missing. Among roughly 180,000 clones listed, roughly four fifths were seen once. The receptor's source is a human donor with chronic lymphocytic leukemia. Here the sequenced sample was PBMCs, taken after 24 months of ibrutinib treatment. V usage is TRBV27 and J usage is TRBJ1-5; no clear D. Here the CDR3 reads CATQSRQNSNQPQHF. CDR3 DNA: TGTGCCACCCAATCCCGGCAGAATAGCAATCAGCCCCAGCATTTT.